The 8 T cell receptor beta chains in this list originate from one sample, sequenced in a study of identical twins. TCRdb re-derived calls from the 5' RACE reads in MiXCR, one entry per CDR3 protein. The sample includes about 280,000 distinct CDR3 sequences, more than 6.5% of them seen just once. In addition, the sample was reused for a study of yellow fever vaccine responses in identical twins.

Specimen: memory (CD45RO+) T cells sorted from blood. Receptors were obtained from a woman between 18 and 29 years old in good health.

CDR3 nucleotides: TGCGCCAGCAGCTTGGTAGCGGGACTAGGCGAGCAGTACTTC. It specifies CASSLVAGLGEQYF. This chain joins TRBV5-1 and TRBJ2-7; 8 bases map to TRBD2. Germline V CDR1 and CDR2: SGHRS, YFSETQ. This CDR3 has 14 amino acids. With V trimmed by 0 bases and J by 6 bases, 5 bases remained unmatched.

The V gene is TRBV7-2, the J gene TRBJ2-7; D might be TRBD2 (6 bases). The V gene's germline CDR1 is SGHTA and CDR2 FQGNSA. V was pared by 4 bases and J by 3 bases, with 10 bases between. The CDR3 covers 13 residues. CDR3 amino acids: CASSWDSRYEQYV. For the CDR3, the DNA is TGTGCCAGCAGCTGGGACTCCCGCTACGAGCAGTACGTC.

This clonotype has just a few counts. This chain links TRBV11-2 with TRBJ2-3; TRBD2 agrees at 8 bases. Trimming removed 5 bases from V and 4 bases from J; junction bases left unmatched: 17. The CDR3 runs to 18 residues. Per germline, CDR1 SGHAT and CDR2 FQNNGV. CDR3 region: CASSPQVVLAGSADTQYF. The CDR3 region has the DNA TGTGCCAGCAGCCCCCAGGTAGTCCTAGCGGGTTCGGCAGATACGCAGTATTTT.

This clonotype came up many times. The chain carries TRBV28 and TRBJ2-2; D not resolved. Per germline, CDR1 MDHEN and CDR2 SYDVKM. This CDR3 is 17 amino acids long. The V end was cut by 3 bases, the J end by 3 bases, with 17 bases between. The CDR3 nucleotides are TGTGCCAGCAGTTTGGGTCGCCGCACCATTGACACCGGGGAGCTGTTTTTT. This codes for CASSLGRRTIDTGELFF.

This clonotype has just a few counts. The rearrangement joins TRBV7-9 to TRBJ2-2; 12 nucleotides line up with TRBD2. Germline V gives CDR1 SEHNR, CDR2 FQNEAQ (reference sequence). After removal of 4 bases from V and 5 bases from J, the junction contained 8 bases not matched to a gene. The CDR3 is 17 amino acids. As DNA, the CDR3 is TGTGCCAGCAGCTCTTCTCCTACTAGCGGGAGGACCGGGGAGCTGTTTTTT. It translates to CASSSSPTSGRTGELFF.

The chain employs TRBV7-2 and TRBJ2-2; 7 bases fit TRBD2. The CDR3 consists of 17 residues. Germline loops: CDR1 SGHTA, CDR2 FQGNSA. V lost 4 bases and J lost 5; bases outside the gene matches: 13. CDR3 sequence: CASSSGGASGLTGELFF. The CDR3 region has the DNA TGTGCCAGCAGCTCGGGGGGAGCTAGCGGTTTAACCGGGGAGCTGTTTTTT.

This clonotype was counted ten times or more. The chain employs TRBV20-1 and TRBJ1-4; tentative D call: TRBD1 (6 bases). Germline loops: CDR1 DFQATT, CDR2 SNEGSKA (reference sequence). The length of the CDR3 is 18 residues. Trimming removed 3 bases from V and 3 bases from J, with 23 bases in between. The CDR3 loop is CSASEKRARGFPNEKLFF. The DNA for the CDR3 is TGCAGTGCTAGCGAGAAGCGGGCCAGGGGTTTCCCTAATGAAAAACTGTTTTTT.

This clonotype was found many times. The rearrangement links TRBV4-2 to TRBJ2-5, with 7 bases aligning to TRBD2. The CDR3 covers 17 residues. Germline trimming cut 0 bases from V and 2 bases from J; bases unmatched to any gene: 9. CDR1 and CDR2 (germline): LGHNA, YNFKEQ. CDR3 DNA: TGTGCCAGCAGCCAAGAGGGGGGGAATAGCGGGCAAGAGACCCAGTACTTC. It encodes CASSQEGGNSGQETQYF.